This T cell receptor (beta chain) was obtained from a study of T cell responses to AZD1222 COVID-19 vaccine. Sequencing used immunoSEQ multiplex PCR; TCRdb keeps in-frame clones, though not all of them. This sample carries 150,000 to 200,000 clones, over 90% of them seen once, and the ten largest clones take about 2.5%. Germline V lookup: CDR1 MNHEY, CDR2 SMNVEV (reference sequence). The CDR3 totals 14 residues. Between the trimmed V and J ends, which lost 1 base and 7 bases, there was a span of 11 bases. The genes are TRBV27 and TRBJ2-1; tentatively, D is TRBD2 (5 bases). This clonotype was obtained from an adult in good health. The starting material was peripheral blood, obtained on day 0 of AZD1222 vaccination. The CDR3 here is CASSLLEGRNEQFF. The CDR3 DNA reads as TGTGCCAGCAGTTTATTAGAGGGTAGGAATGAGCAGTTCTTC.